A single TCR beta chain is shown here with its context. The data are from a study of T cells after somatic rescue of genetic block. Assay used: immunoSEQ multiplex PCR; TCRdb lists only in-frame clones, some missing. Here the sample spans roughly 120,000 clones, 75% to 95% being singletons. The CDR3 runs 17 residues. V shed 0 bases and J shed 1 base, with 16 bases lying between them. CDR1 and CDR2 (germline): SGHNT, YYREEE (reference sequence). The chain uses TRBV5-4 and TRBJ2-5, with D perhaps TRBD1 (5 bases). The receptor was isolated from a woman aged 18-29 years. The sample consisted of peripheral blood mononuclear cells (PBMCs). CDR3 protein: CASSLVGGQGTQETQYF. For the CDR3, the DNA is TGTGCCAGCAGCTTGGTTGGCGGTCAGGGTACCCAAGAGACCCAGTACTTC.